Detailed here is one T cell receptor beta chain. This entry belongs to a study of spatial heterogeneity in lung cancer. As for the study in general: Beta-chain sequences were consistently detected more often than alpha-chain sequences. Raw reads contained each unique TCR and UMI combination more than ten times on average.

Time point noted: sample taken at primary tumor resection. Donors were approximately 70 untreated early-stage non-small cell lung cancer patients. Unsorted tumor, nontumor lung tissue or cryopreserved PBMC supplied the whole RNA. One entry per CDR3 protein results from TCRdb running MiXCR on the 5' RACE reads. The data contain around 92,000 distinct CDR3 sequences, approximately 12% of them seen just once; the ten biggest clones take up roughly 41%. The material sequenced was PBMCs, taken at surgery. This receptor was identified in a male donor with early-stage non-small cell lung cancer.

The CDR3: CASSYSGQGDYEQYF. CDR3 DNA: TGTGCCAGCAGTTACTCGGGACAGGGGGACTACGAGCAGTACTTC. The chain carries TRBV6-6 and TRBJ2-7; 11 nucleotides agree with TRBD1. The CDR3 extends over 15 amino acids. Germline V lookup: CDR1 MNHNY, CDR2 SVGAGI (reference sequence). The V segment lost 0 bases and the J segment 3 bases; nucleotides outside the gene matches: 1.